This T cell receptor beta chain was sequenced in a study of blood T cells in healthy people across ages. Isolating PBMCs gave at least 6.5 million of these cells per sample. Germline CDR1 and CDR2: LGHNA and YSLEER. V dropped 0 bases and J dropped 4 bases, with 6 bases sitting between them. The CDR3 is made up of 14 amino acids. Through a sample-barcoded 5' primer and a J-beta primer mix, a second PCR was run for 7 to 11 cycles. TCRdb redid the calling of the 5' RACE reads with MiXCR, one entry per CDR3 protein. This table has approximately 800,000 distinct CDR3 sequences, around three fifths appearing once.

This TCR was recovered from a man aged 40-55 years in good health. V is TRBV4-3 and J is TRBJ2-2; the D gene is possibly TRBD2 (5 bases). Sequenced input: blood. The DNA of the CDR3 is TGCGCCAGCAGCCAAGATGGGAGCACCGGGGAGCTGTTTTTT. Translation: CASSQDGSTGELFF.